A selection of T cell receptor beta chains follows, all from one sample in a study of Graves' ophthalmopathy and Graves' hyperthyroidism. TCRdb reprocessed the multiplex PCR reads via MiXCR and lists one record per CDR3 protein. The table lists 580,000 or so distinct CDR3 sequences, 35% to 40% of them singletons. The sequenced material came from peripheral blood or thyroid tissue (not recorded which). Every receptor here comes from an adult man with Graves' hyperthyroidism. Both conserved end residues are part of each CDR3. Fields, in order: clone size, V gene, D gene, J gene, CDR3 protein, CDR3 DNA. The D gene is left open where the match is weak. Some rows have no size entry. The others give once, few or many, or a class for an expanded clone.

many	TRBV2	.	TRBJ1-2	CASPRTQRETTGYTF	TGTGCCAGCCCGAGGACGCAGAGAGAGACGACCGGCTACACCTTC
.	TRBV27	.	TRBJ1-2	CASRTDRVSSGYTF	TGTGCCAGCAGAACTGACAGAGTCTCCTCTGGCTACACCTTC
.	TRBV20-1	TRBD2	TRBJ2-5	CSARPGGFGQETQYF	TGCAGTGCGAGACCGGGGGGTTTTGGTCAAGAGACCCAGTACTTC
.	TRBV14	.	TRBJ1-6	CANSQDGWGGILNSPLHF	TGTGCCAACAGCCAAGATGGGTGGGGAGGAATTCTCAATTCACCCCTCCACTTT
.	TRBV2	TRBD2	TRBJ2-3	CASSSTSGRADTQYF	TGTGCCAGCAGTTCAACTAGCGGGAGAGCAGATACGCAGTATTTT
.	TRBV4-1	.	TRBJ2-7	CASSQATTYEQYF	TGCGCCAGCAGCCAAGCCACCACATACGAGCAGTACTTC
many	TRBV12-3/TRBV12-4	.	TRBJ1-2	CASSLRVNYGYTF	TGTGCCAGCAGTTTAAGGGTTAACTATGGCTACACCTTC
many	TRBV11-2	.	TRBJ1-1	CASSLARAEAFF	TGTGCCAGCAGCTTAGCCCGGGCTGAAGCTTTCTTT
.	TRBV10-3	.	TRBJ1-1	CASSDPEGVFITEAFF	TGTGCCAGCAGTGACCCTGAAGGGGTCTTCATCACTGAAGCTTTCTTT
once	TRBV6-9	.	TRBJ1-6	CASSMSGAMNSPLHF	TGTGCCAGCAGTATGTCAGGGGCGATGAATTCACCCCTCCACTTT
.	TRBV2	TRBD2	TRBJ2-1	CASSYTSANEQFF	TGTGCCAGCAGTTACACTAGCGCAAATGAGCAGTTCTTC